This entry lists 19 T cell receptor beta chains sequenced from one sample in a study of CD8 T cells in ankylosing spondylitis. TCRdb fed the 5' RACE reads into MiXCR, producing one record per CDR3 protein. The sample lists about 160,000 distinct CDR3 sequences; roughly 18% were seen once. Input material: blood, either unsorted or a sorted T cell fraction (not recorded which). The receptor set was obtained from a male donor with ankylosing spondylitis or in good health (not recorded which).

CDR3 bases: TGCAGTGCTCTGAGACAGGGGGGTTTCAATCAGCCCCAGCATTTT. As protein: CSALRQGGFNQPQHF. The chain carries TRBV20-1 and TRBJ1-5; 9 bases map to TRBD1. The CDR3 consists of 15 residues. J lost 3 bases, V lost 5 bases, and 8 bases had no gene match. The germline V gene encodes CDR1 DFQATT and CDR2 SNEGSKA (reference sequence).

Only a few counts were recorded for this clonotype. The J gene is TRBJ2-7, the V gene TRBV3-1; D is perhaps TRBD1 (6 bases). Germline CDR1 is LGHDT and CDR2 is YNNKEL (reference sequence). This CDR3 comprises 12 residues. The V and J ends lost 2 bases and 6 bases respectively, with 8 bases between them. The CDR3 here is CASSQTGTEQYF. The DNA of the CDR3 is TGTGCCAGCAGCCAAACAGGGACCGAGCAGTACTTC.

The DNA for the CDR3 is TGTGCCAGCAGTCCTCTCAGGAGGGAGGGCTACAATGAGCAGTTCTTC. Its protein is CASSPLRREGYNEQFF. The V and J genes are TRBV6-9 and TRBJ2-1; 7 bases map to TRBD2. The CDR3 length is 16 residues. V shed 5 bases, J shed 3 bases, and the junction held 10 bases outside the gene matches. Germline CDR1 reads MNHGY; CDR2 reads SVAAGI.

This clonotype was seen ten or more times. The CDR3 loop is CASSLTGLAGVETQYF. The CDR3 DNA reads TGTGCCAGCAGTCTAACCGGACTAGCGGGAGTAGAGACCCAGTACTTC. The chain has TRBV28 and TRBJ2-5, with 13 bases lining up with TRBD2. Germline V CDR1 and CDR2: MDHEN, SYDVKM. Trimming at V came to 5 bases and at J to 4 bases, leaving 7 bases not matched to a gene. CDR3 length equals 16 residues.

The V gene is TRBV19, the J gene TRBJ2-1, with 9 bases aligning to TRBD2. The CDR3 runs 14 residues. Losses at the gene ends were 6 bases for V and 4 bases for J; bases not matched to a gene: 4. CDR1 is LNHDA, CDR2 SQIVND, per germline (reference sequence). The CDR3 nucleotides are TGTGCCAGTAGCAGACTAGCGGAGTACAATGAGCAGTTCTTC. This translates into CASSRLAEYNEQFF.

This clonotype was found many times. This sequence joins TRBV28 and TRBJ2-1; 9 bases fit TRBD2. This CDR3 region has 16 residues. The V and J ends lost 10 bases and 4 bases, in that order; junction bases with no gene match: 14. Germline CDR1 reads MDHEN; CDR2 reads SYDVKM. The CDR3, as DNA: TGTGCCACCCTACCCCGCGGGAGGGCCTTGTACAATGAGCAGTTCTTC. As protein: CATLPRGRALYNEQFF.

This clonotype was found a few times. The rearrangement joins TRBV11-2 to TRBJ1-2; D gene uncertain. V lost 5 bases to trimming and J lost 2 bases, with 21 bases between them. This CDR3 spans 17 amino acids. The germline V gene encodes CDR1 SGHAT and CDR2 FQNNGV. The CDR3 region has the DNA TGTGCCAGCAGCGTTAGAAGGTCCTGGACCGCAAACTATGGCTACACCTTC. Amino acid sequence: CASSVRRSWTANYGYTF.

The chain uses TRBV10-1 and TRBJ1-1; 10 nucleotides agree with TRBD1. The CDR3 contains 15 residues. J was trimmed by 3 bases and V by 3 bases; bases with no gene match: 4. Germline V gene data show CDR1 as WNHNN and CDR2 as SYGVQD (reference sequence). The DNA for the CDR3 is TGCGCCAGCAGTGACCCGACAGGGGGCTACACTGAAGCTTTCTTT. This gives the protein CASSDPTGGYTEAFF.

J is TRBJ1-2 and V is TRBV29-1; possibly TRBD1 for D (5 bases). The CDR3 extends over 11 amino acids. The V end was cut by 6 bases, the J end by 7 bases, with 12 bases between. CDR1 is SQVTM and CDR2 is ANQGSEA in the germline V gene. Here the CDR3 DNA reads TGCAGCGTCGCCGACGGGGGTGGCTACACCTTC. Amino acid sequence: CSVADGGGYTF.

Only a few counts were recorded for this clonotype. The chain links TRBV24-1 to TRBJ2-2; TRBD1 matches 7 bases. CDR3 size: 16 residues. V shed 0 bases, J shed 5 bases, and the junction held 5 bases outside the gene matches. Germline loops: CDR1 KGHDR, CDR2 SFDVKD. The CDR3 nucleotides are TGTGCCACCAGTGATTTGAGACAGGGCGAAACCGGGGAGCTGTTTTTT. Encoded protein: CATSDLRQGETGELFF.

This clonotype has at least ten counts. V gene TRBV4-2 combines with J gene TRBJ2-3; perhaps TRBD2 as D (6 bases). Trimming pared 4 bases from V and 3 bases from J, leaving 14 bases between. The CDR3 contains 15 residues. CDR1 LGHNA and CDR2 YNFKEQ come from the germline V gene. The CDR3 sequence: CASSPLVGGTDTQYF. CDR3 nucleotides: TGTGCCAGCAGCCCGTTAGTTGGGGGGACAGATACGCAGTATTTT.

About this clonotype: The CDR3 does not close with the conserved phenylalanine or tryptophan, likely indicating a read error. The chain is built from TRBV12-3 or TRBV12-4 and TRBJ2-7; 10 nucleotides align to TRBD1. V lost 6 bases and J lost 3; bases outside the gene matches: 5. This CDR3 is 14 amino acids long. The CDR3 DNA is TGTGCCAGCAGGGGGACAGGGGTTGGCTACGAGCAGTACTTG. Protein sequence: CASRGTGVGYEQYL.

This clonotype came up a few times. V gene TRBV5-6 combines with J gene TRBJ2-1; no clear D. Germline V gives CDR1 SGHDT, CDR2 YYEEEE. The CDR3 totals 16 residues. Trimming stripped 4 bases from V and 0 bases from J, with 14 bases between. CDR3 amino acids: CASSPWPPSSYNEQFF. CDR3 DNA: TGTGCCAGCAGCCCTTGGCCCCCCAGCTCCTACAATGAGCAGTTCTTC.

This clonotype was observed a handful of times. The chain recombines TRBV28 with TRBJ1-5, with D possibly being TRBD1 (5 bases). V was pared by 6 bases and J by 9 bases, with 24 bases between. The CDR3 contains 16 residues. Germline CDR1 is MDHEN and CDR2 is SYDVKM. In nucleotides, the CDR3 is TGTGCCAGCAGACCCAGGGCGACACTTCCAGAGGGGCCCCAGCATTTT. This translates into CASRPRATLPEGPQHF.

The gene calls are TRBV20-1 and TRBJ2-7; 12 nucleotides agree with TRBD2. CDR3 length equals 13 residues. In germline, CDR1 is DFQATT, CDR2 SNEGSKA (reference sequence). J was trimmed by 5 bases and V by 6 bases; bases with no gene match: 5. In nucleotides, the CDR3 is TGCAGTGCCAGACTAGCGGGAGTGAACGAGCAGTACTTC. Its protein is CSARLAGVNEQYF.

The genes are TRBV5-1 and TRBJ1-4; D might be TRBD1 (6 bases). Between the trimmed V and J ends, which lost 5 bases and 8 bases, there was a span of 16 bases. Germline V gene data show CDR1 as SGHRS and CDR2 as YFSETQ. The CDR3 has 14 amino acids. The CDR3 DNA is TGCGCCAGCAGGCTTGGACAGACTGAAGAAAAACTGTTTTTT. The encoded protein is CASRLGQTEEKLFF.

This clonotype showed up many times. The chain combines TRBV4-1 with TRBJ2-5; D remains unclear. With 5 bases removed from V and 7 bases from J, the gap between germline ends came to 11 bases. The CDR3 loop spans 12 amino acids. Per the germline V gene, CDR1 is MGHRA and CDR2 is YSYEKL. This CDR3 reads CASSDLIGTQYF. The DNA for the CDR3 is TGCGCCAGCAGCGACCTAATCGGGACCCAGTACTTC.

Ten or more counts support this clonotype. The rearrangement uses TRBV20-1 and TRBJ1-1; D is ambiguous. The CDR3 is 15 amino acids. Per the germline V gene, CDR1 is DFQATT and CDR2 is SNEGSKA (reference sequence). The V end lost 1 base, the J end lost 3 bases, and 15 bases lay between the germline ends. The CDR3 sequence: CSARGPGLTDTEAFF. CDR3 nucleotide sequence: TGCAGTGCTAGAGGACCTGGCTTAACGGACACTGAAGCTTTCTTT.

J is TRBJ1-2 and V is TRBV6-4; D call uncertain. V gave up 2 bases and J gave up 2 bases, with 6 bases separating them. The CDR3 length is 13 residues. Germline V gene data show CDR1 as MRHNA and CDR2 as SNTAGT. CDR3 bases: TGTGCCAGCAGTGACCGAGGCAACTATGGCTACACCTTC. Amino acid sequence: CASSDRGNYGYTF.